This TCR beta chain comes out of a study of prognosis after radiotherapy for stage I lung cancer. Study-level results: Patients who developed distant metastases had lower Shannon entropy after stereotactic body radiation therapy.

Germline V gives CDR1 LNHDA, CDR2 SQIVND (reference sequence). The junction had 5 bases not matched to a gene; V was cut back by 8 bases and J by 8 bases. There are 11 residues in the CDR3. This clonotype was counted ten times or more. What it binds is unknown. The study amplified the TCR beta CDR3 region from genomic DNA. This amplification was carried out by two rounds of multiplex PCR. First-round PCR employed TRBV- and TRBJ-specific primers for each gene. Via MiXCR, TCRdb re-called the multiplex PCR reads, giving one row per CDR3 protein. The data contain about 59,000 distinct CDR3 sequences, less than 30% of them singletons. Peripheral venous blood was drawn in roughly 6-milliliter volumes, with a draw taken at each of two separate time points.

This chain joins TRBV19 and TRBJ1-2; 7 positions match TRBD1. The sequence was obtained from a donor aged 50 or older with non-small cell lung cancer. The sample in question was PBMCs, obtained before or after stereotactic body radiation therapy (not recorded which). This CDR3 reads CASRQGDGYTF. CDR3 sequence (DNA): TGTGCCAGTCGACAGGGTGACGGCTACACCTTC.